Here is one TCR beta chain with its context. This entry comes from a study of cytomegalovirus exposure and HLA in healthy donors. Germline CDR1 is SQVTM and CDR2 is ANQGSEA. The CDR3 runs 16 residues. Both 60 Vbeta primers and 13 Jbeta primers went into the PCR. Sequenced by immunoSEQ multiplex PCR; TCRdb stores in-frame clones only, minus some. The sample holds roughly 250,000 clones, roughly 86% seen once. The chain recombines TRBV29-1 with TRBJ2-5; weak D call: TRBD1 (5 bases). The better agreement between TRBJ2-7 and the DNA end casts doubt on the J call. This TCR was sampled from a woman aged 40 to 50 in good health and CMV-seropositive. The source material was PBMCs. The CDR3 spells CSVEGRAMGPNYEQYF. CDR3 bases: TGCAGCGTTGAAGGGAGAGCCATGGGGCCAAACTACGAGCAGTACTTC.